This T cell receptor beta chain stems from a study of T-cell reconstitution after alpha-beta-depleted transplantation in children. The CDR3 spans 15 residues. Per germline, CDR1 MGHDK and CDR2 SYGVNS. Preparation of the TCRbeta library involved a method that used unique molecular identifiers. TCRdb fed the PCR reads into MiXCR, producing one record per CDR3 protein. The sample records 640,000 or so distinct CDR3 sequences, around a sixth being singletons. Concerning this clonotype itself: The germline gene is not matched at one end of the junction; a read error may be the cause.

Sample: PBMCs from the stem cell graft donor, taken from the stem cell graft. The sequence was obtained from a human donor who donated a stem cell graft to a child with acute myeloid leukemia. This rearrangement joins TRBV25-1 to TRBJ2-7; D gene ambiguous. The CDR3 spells CAGSGRHLNSYEQYF. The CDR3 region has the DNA TGTGCCGGCAGTGGCAGACATTTAAACTCCTACGAGCAGTACTTC.